One sample yielded the 26 T cell receptor beta chains listed below, sequenced in a study of blood T cell repertoires in COVID-19. Generated by immunoSEQ multiplex PCR, the TCRdb table keeps only in-frame clones and is missing some. The sample shows about 250,000 clones, 85% to 90% of them seen only once. Sequencing input: PBMCs or T cells enriched from blood (not recorded which). The receptors derive from a woman aged 18-29 years who had recovered from COVID-19.

The chain carries TRBV28 and TRBJ2-5; 8 bases agree with TRBD1. V shed 5 bases and J 1 base; nucleotides not matched to a gene: 3. Germline V CDR1 and CDR2: MDHEN, SYDVKM. The CDR3 runs 14 residues. The CDR3: CASSPTGVQETQYF. The DNA of the CDR3 is TGTGCCAGCAGTCCGACAGGGGTCCAAGAGACCCAGTACTTC.

CDR3 nucleotides: TGCGCCAGCGCCCGGGATGGGCCGAACACCGGGGAGCTGTTTTTT. Protein: CASARDGPNTGELFF. V and J are TRBV5-1 and TRBJ2-2; D perhaps matches TRBD2 (5 bases). Trimming removed 7 bases from V and 0 bases from J, with 13 bases in between. Germline-derived CDR1 and CDR2 are SGHRS and YFSETQ. The CDR3 extends over 15 amino acids. Based on the CDR3 plus reference TRBV5-1 and TRBJ2-2, the full variable domain is KAGVTQTPRYLIKTRGQQVTLSCSPISGHRSVSWYQQTPGQGLQFLFEYFSETQRNKGNFPGRFSGRQFSNSRSEMNVSTLELGDSALYLCASARDGPNTGELFFGEGSRLTVL.

This clone was counted at least ten times. The rearrangement links TRBV4-2 to TRBJ1-3; a weak D match, TRBD1 (6 bases). V lost 0 bases and J lost 9, with 15 bases in between. CDR1 is LGHNA and CDR2 is YNFKEQ in the germline V gene. CDR3 length: 15 amino acids. The CDR3 loop reads CASSQDQGPRGTIYF. The CDR3 DNA reads as TGTGCCAGCAGCCAAGATCAGGGTCCCAGGGGCACCATATATTTT.

The gene calls are TRBV7-9 and TRBJ2-7; 11 positions agree with TRBD2. The V and J ends lost 0 bases and 1 base, in that order; junction bases with no gene match: 8. The CDR3 runs to 18 residues. In germline, CDR1 is SEHNR, CDR2 FQNEAQ (reference sequence). The CDR3 bases are TGTGCCAGCAGCTTAGCGCGGTCTAGCGGGGGGTCTTCCTACGAGCAGTACTTC. It codes for CASSLARSSGGSSYEQYF.

This clone has only one observation. The gene calls are TRBV21-1 and TRBJ2-1; the table assigns TRBD2, which was not confirmed against the DNA. TRBV21-1 constitutes a pseudogene. The CDR3 is 16 amino acids. The CDR3 region has the DNA TGTGCCAGCAGCAAAAGGGAGACTAGCGGGGGGGTTGAGCAGTTCTTC. It yields the protein CASSKRETSGGVEQFF.

The V call is TRBV4-2, the J call TRBJ2-1, with D maybe TRBD2 (7 bases). The CDR3 has 15 amino acids. The germline V gene has CDR1 LGHNA and CDR2 YNFKEQ. Trimming cost V 1 base and J 3 bases, with 10 bases left between them. The CDR3 reads CASSQAGGIYNEQFF. CDR3 in DNA: TGTGCCAGCAGCCAAGCGGGGGGCATCTACAATGAGCAGTTCTTC.

The chain uses TRBV11-3 and TRBJ2-5; 9 bases are shared with TRBD1. The V gene end was trimmed by 5 bases and the J gene end by 5 bases; junction bases not matched to a gene: 12. The CDR3 is 16 amino acids. Germline V lookup: CDR1 SGHNT, CDR2 YENEEA. The CDR3 sequence is CASSPRAGTGMETQYF. CDR3 DNA sequence: TGTGCCAGCAGCCCCAGAGCCGGGACAGGGATGGAGACCCAGTACTTC.

V and J are TRBV3-1 (or the pseudogene TRBV3-2) and TRBJ1-6, with D tentatively TRBD1 (6 bases). V lost 4 bases and J lost 3, with 10 bases in between. CDR1 is LGHDT and CDR2 is YNNKEL in the germline V gene (reference sequence). The CDR3 is 15 residues long. This chain's CDR3 is CASSLKTGYNSPLHF. For the CDR3, the DNA is TGTGCCAGCAGCCTTAAGACAGGCTATAATTCACCCCTCCACTTT.

V is TRBV11-2 and J is TRBJ1-2; no definite D call. This CDR3 is 12 amino acids long. The germline V gene has CDR1 SGHAT and CDR2 FQNNGV. V was trimmed by 1 base and J by 5 bases, leaving 5 bases between them. The CDR3 DNA is TGTGCCAGCAGCTTAGGGCGGTATGGCTACACCTTC. The encoded protein is CASSLGRYGYTF.

This clone was counted a single time. V usage is TRBV5-1 and J usage is TRBJ1-2; the D is unclear. Between the trimmed V and J ends, which lost 0 bases and 1 base, there was a span of 13 bases. The CDR3 spans 16 residues. Germline V gene lookup returns CDR1 SGHRS and CDR2 YFSETQ. CDR3 sequence: CASSLAGTGVNYGYTF. As DNA, the CDR3 is TGCGCCAGCAGCTTGGCGGGTACGGGAGTTAACTATGGCTACACCTTC.

This chain links TRBV20-1 with TRBJ1-1; 7 positions match TRBD1. This CDR3 spans 13 amino acids. Germline-derived CDR1 and CDR2 are DFQATT and SNEGSKA (reference sequence). J lost 2 bases, V lost 3 bases, and 3 bases had no gene match. In DNA, the CDR3 is TGCAGTGCTAGTGGGACAGTTAACACTGAAGCTTTCTTT. The encoded protein is CSASGTVNTEAFF.

The chain carries TRBV6-4 and TRBJ2-3, with D possibly being TRBD2 (6 bases). The CDR3 contains 14 residues. CDR1 and CDR2 (germline): MRHNA, SNTAGT. V lost 3 bases, J lost 5 bases, and 12 bases lay in between. CDR3 nucleotide sequence: TGTGCCAGCAGTGAGGCGGGGCAGGGAGATACGCAGTATTTT. This sequence encodes CASSEAGQGDTQYF.

J is TRBJ2-7 and V is TRBV19; the match to TRBD1 covers 12 bases. Germline-derived CDR1 and CDR2 are LNHDA and SQIVND (reference sequence). This CDR3 contains 15 residues. With V trimmed by 2 bases and J by 4 bases, 3 bases remained unmatched. The CDR3 DNA is TGTGCCAGTAGTATAAGGGGACAGGGGGCATACGAGCAGTACTTC. Protein product: CASSIRGQGAYEQYF.

V gene TRBV11-2 combines with J gene TRBJ1-1; 8 nucleotides line up with TRBD1. The V gene's germline CDR1 is SGHAT and CDR2 FQNNGV. The CDR3 spans 14 residues. V lost 6 bases and J lost 5; bases outside the gene matches: 8. The CDR3 DNA follows: TGTGCCAGCAGTTTAAACAGGGGGGGGACTGAAGCTTTCTTT. As protein: CASSLNRGGTEAFF.

V and J are TRBV7-9 and TRBJ2-5; TRBD1 matches at 7 bases. Germline CDR1 reads SEHNR; CDR2 reads FQNEAQ (reference sequence). The CDR3 spans 15 residues. J was trimmed by 2 bases and V by 5 bases; bases with no gene match: 8. CDR3 bases: TGTGCCAGCAGCGCACAGGGACAGACACAAGAGACCCAGTACTTC. The encoded protein is CASSAQGQTQETQYF.

The rearrangement links TRBV3-1 (or the pseudogene TRBV3-2) to TRBJ1-1, with D maybe TRBD1 (5 bases). Germline-derived CDR1 and CDR2 are LGHDT and YNNKEL (reference sequence). The CDR3 totals 13 residues. Trimming took off 2 bases at V and 5 bases at J, with 9 bases between the two ends. The CDR3 bases are TGTGCCAGCAGCCAATCAGGGCGGACTGAAGCTTTCTTT. Its protein is CASSQSGRTEAFF.

The J gene is TRBJ1-5, the V gene TRBV28; D remains unclear. This CDR3 is 14 amino acids long. V dropped 4 bases and J dropped 9 bases, with 16 bases sitting between them. Germline V lookup: CDR1 MDHEN, CDR2 SYDVKM. The CDR3 DNA reads TGTGCCAGCAGTTCCGCAACCCCCGGAGGGCCCCAGCATTTT. Its protein is CASSSATPGGPQHF.

This sequence joins TRBV27 and TRBJ1-6, with D perhaps matching TRBD1 (5 bases). In germline, CDR1 is MNHEY, CDR2 SMNVEV (reference sequence). There are 16 residues in the CDR3. The V and J ends lost 3 bases and 9 bases respectively, with 18 bases between them. This chain's CDR3 is CASSFLQGGTGSPLHF. The DNA for the CDR3 is TGTGCCAGCAGTTTTCTCCAGGGCGGCACTGGTTCACCCCTCCACTTT.

V usage is TRBV7-9 and J usage is TRBJ1-5; the D is unclear. Germline V CDR1 and CDR2: SEHNR, FQNEAQ (reference sequence). V dropped 1 base and J dropped 0 bases, with 7 bases sitting between them. The CDR3 covers 15 residues. CDR3: CASSLGGYSNQPQHF. CDR3 DNA sequence: TGTGCCAGCAGCTTAGGCGGATATAGCAATCAGCCCCAGCATTTT.

The chain uses TRBV4-1 and TRBJ1-1; D is uncertain. This CDR3 comprises 15 residues. Germline V gene data show CDR1 as MGHRA and CDR2 as YSYEKL. Trimming cost V 4 bases and J 1 base, with 13 bases left between them. The CDR3 is CASSPSPRGNTEAFF. The CDR3 DNA sequence: TGCGCCAGCAGCCCGTCACCCAGAGGGAACACTGAAGCTTTCTTT.

The chain couples TRBV5-1 to TRBJ1-2; possibly TRBD1 for D (5 bases). With 7 bases removed from V and 5 bases from J, the gap between germline ends came to 15 bases. This CDR3 region has 13 residues. The germline V gene encodes CDR1 SGHRS and CDR2 YFSETQ. This CDR3 is CASGSTAGYGYTF. Written as DNA, the CDR3 is TGCGCCAGCGGGTCGACAGCGGGTTATGGCTACACCTTC.

This clone was seen a single time. The gene calls are TRBV19 and TRBJ2-5; TRBD1 matches 7 bases. The CDR3 length is 16 residues. Trimming removed 4 bases from V and 3 bases from J; junction bases left unmatched: 11. Germline V lookup: CDR1 LNHDA, CDR2 SQIVND (reference sequence). The CDR3, as DNA: TGTGCCAGTAGTAGGCTTTCGGCAGGGGGTAAAGAGACCCAGTACTTC. This encodes CASSRLSAGGKETQYF.

The chain couples TRBV6-5 to TRBJ1-2; 7 bases are a match to TRBD1. Germline lookup yields CDR1 MNHEY and CDR2 SVGAGI. The CDR3 contains 14 residues. The J segment lost 4 bases and the V segment lost 2 bases, leaving 4 bases of the junction unmatched. Here the CDR3 DNA reads TGTGCCAGCAGTTACGCGGGACAGCGCTATGGCTACACCTTC. This encodes CASSYAGQRYGYTF.

The rearrangement joins TRBV11-3 to TRBJ2-3; tentative D call: TRBD2 (6 bases). V lost 1 base and J 3 bases, leaving 17 bases between the germline ends. Germline CDR1 is SGHNT and CDR2 is YENEEA. The CDR3 spans 17 residues. The CDR3 reads CASSLGIGGDLTDTQYF. Here the CDR3 DNA reads TGTGCCAGCAGCTTAGGTATCGGCGGGGATTTAACAGATACGCAGTATTTT.

V gene TRBV20-1 combines with J gene TRBJ1-2, with D unclear. The germline CDR1 and CDR2 sequences are DFQATT and SNEGSKA (reference sequence). V lost 3 bases and J lost 2, with 7 bases in between. This CDR3 comprises 12 residues. As DNA, the CDR3 is TGCAGTGCTAGTTCCGGGAACTATGGCTACACCTTC. Translated, it gives CSASSGNYGYTF.

V and J are TRBV6-5 and TRBJ2-5, with 12 nucleotides matching TRBD2. Germline V gene sequence: CDR1 MNHEY, CDR2 SVGAGI. The length of the CDR3 is 15 residues. V was pared by 9 bases and J by 5 bases, with 10 bases of the junction left unmatched. CDR3: CASGLTSGGTETQYF. In DNA, the CDR3 is TGTGCCAGTGGATTGACTAGCGGGGGTACGGAGACCCAGTACTTC.